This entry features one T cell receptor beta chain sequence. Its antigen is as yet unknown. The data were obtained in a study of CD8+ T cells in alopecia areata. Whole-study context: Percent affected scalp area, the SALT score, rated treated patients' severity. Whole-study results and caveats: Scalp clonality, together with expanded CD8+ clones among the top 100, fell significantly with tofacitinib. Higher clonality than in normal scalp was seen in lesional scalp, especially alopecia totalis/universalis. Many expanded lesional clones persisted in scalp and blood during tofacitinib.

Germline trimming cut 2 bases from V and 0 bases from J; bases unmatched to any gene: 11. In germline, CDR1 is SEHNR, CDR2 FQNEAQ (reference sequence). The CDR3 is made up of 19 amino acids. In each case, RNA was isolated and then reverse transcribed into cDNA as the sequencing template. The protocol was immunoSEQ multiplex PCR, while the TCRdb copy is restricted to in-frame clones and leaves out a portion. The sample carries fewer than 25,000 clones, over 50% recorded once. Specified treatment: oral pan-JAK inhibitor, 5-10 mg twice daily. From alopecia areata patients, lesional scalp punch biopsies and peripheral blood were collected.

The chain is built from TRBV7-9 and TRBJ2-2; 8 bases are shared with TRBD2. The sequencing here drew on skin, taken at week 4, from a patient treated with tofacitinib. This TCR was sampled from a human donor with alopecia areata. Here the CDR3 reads CASSLWWQAGAANTGELFF. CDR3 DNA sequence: TGTGCCAGCAGCTTATGGTGGCAAGCGGGGGCTGCGAACACCGGGGAGCTGTTTTTT.